This passage covers 3 T cell receptor beta chains from one sample sequenced in a study of T cells in localized non-small cell lung cancer. Produced via immunoSEQ multiplex PCR; TCRdb's table is partial and in-frame only. The sample holds around 41,000 clones, approximately 91% seen once. Source: peripheral blood, taken before any cancer treatment. These receptors were taken from a female donor over 55 with stage I squamous cell lung carcinoma.

The chain uses TRBV19 and TRBJ2-1; TRBD2 is a possible D gene (5 bases). The ends were cut back, 4 bases at V and 5 bases at J, with 12 bases in the middle. The CDR3 contains 14 residues. CDR1 is LNHDA and CDR2 is SQIVND in the germline V gene (reference sequence). As DNA, the CDR3 is TGTGCCAGTAGTACACGGGGAGCCAACAATGAGCAGTTCTTC. Amino acids: CASSTRGANNEQFF. Complete variable domain (other parts from reference TRBV19 and TRBJ2-1): DGGITQSPKYLFRKEGQNVTLSCEQNLNHDAMYWYRQDPGQGLRLIYYSQIVNDFQKGDIAEGYSVSREKKESFPLTVTSAQKNPTAFYLCASSTRGANNEQFFGPGTRLTVL.

The rearrangement links TRBV12-5 to TRBJ2-3; weak D call: TRBD1 (7 bases). The CDR3 is made up of 14 amino acids. Per germline, CDR1 LGHNT and CDR2 FRNRAP. Trimming shortened V by 7 bases and J by 6 bases, and 17 bases separated the two germline ends. The CDR3 DNA sequence: TGTGCTAGTGAGGGGGCGGCGGGGCCTGATACGCAGTATTTT. Protein sequence: CASEGAAGPDTQYF.

This chain links TRBV28 with TRBJ2-5; 10 bases are a match to TRBD2. This CDR3 contains 16 residues. The V gene end was trimmed by 4 bases and the J gene end by 0 bases; junction bases not matched to a gene: 5. CDR1 and CDR2 from the germline V gene are MDHEN and SYDVKM. The CDR3 DNA sequence: TGTGCCAGCAGTTCCCGACTAGCGGGTTACCAAGAGACCCAGTACTTC. Translating it yields CASSSRLAGYQETQYF.